The T cell receptor beta chain described here comes from a study of cytomegalovirus exposure and HLA in healthy donors. Comments on this clone: As yet, its antigen is unknown.

General study points: The authors later found HLA-associated TCR beta chains more clonally expanded than equally common others.

The PCR ran on 60 Vbeta and 13 Jbeta primers. Generated by immunoSEQ multiplex PCR, the TCRdb table keeps only in-frame clones and is missing some. The sample lists about 140,000 clones, 73% seen once, with roughly 1.3% in the top ten. V was shortened by 0 bases and J by 4 bases, with 12 bases between the two germline ends. Germline CDR1 SGHRS, CDR2 YFSETQ. CDR3 length equals 15 residues. The V gene is TRBV5-1, the J gene TRBJ2-3, with D possibly being TRBD1 (6 bases). The TCR originated in a woman aged 40-49 years in good health and CMV-seronegative. Sequenced material: PBMCs. CDR3 residues: CASSLADRLSDTQYF. CDR3 sequence (DNA): TGCGCCAGCAGCTTGGCGGACAGACTCTCAGATACGCAGTATTTT.